The next 30 T cell receptor beta chains were all read from a single sample in a study of T cells after yellow fever vaccination. TCRdb analysed the 5' RACE reads with MiXCR anew, one entry per CDR3 protein. The data hold around 25,000 distinct CDR3 sequences, with over 3.5% observed a single time. Material: PBMCs, either bulk or a sorted T-cell subset (CD4+, CD8+, memory, or dextramer-sorted; not recorded which), obtained on the day of the yellow fever booster vaccination. These receptors were obtained from a man younger than 35 who received the YFV17D yellow fever vaccine.

This clonotype has at least ten counts. The rearrangement uses TRBV11-2 and TRBJ1-5; D uncertain. CDR3 length equals 12 residues. CDR1 is SGHAT, CDR2 FQNNGV, per germline. V dropped 5 bases and J dropped 6 bases, with 8 bases sitting between them. The CDR3 coding sequence is TGTGCCAGCAGCGGCGTAGGTCAGCCCCAGCATTTT. Its translation is CASSGVGQPQHF. Based on the CDR3 plus reference TRBV11-2 and TRBJ1-5, the full variable domain is EAGVAQSPRYKIIEKRQSVAFWCNPISGHATLYWYQQILGQGPKLLIQFQNNGVVDDSQLPKDRFSAERLKGVDSTLKIQPAKLEDSAVYLCASSGVGQPQHFGDGTRLSIL.

This clonotype was observed at least ten times. The chain uses TRBV21-1 and TRBJ1-3; the table's D call, TRBD1, has no DNA check behind it. TRBV21-1 is shown as a pseudogene. The CDR3 extends over 17 amino acids. The DNA of the CDR3 is TGTGCCAGCAGCACCAACGGGACAGGCAACTCTGGAAACACCATATATTTT. Protein product: CASSTNGTGNSGNTIYF.

This clonotype was counted at least ten times. The CDR3, as DNA: TGCGCCAGCAGCTTGGACCCGGGGGACACCGGGGAGCTGTTTTTT. Translation: CASSLDPGDTGELFF. The V call is TRBV5-1, the J call TRBJ2-2; D perhaps matches TRBD2 (6 bases). The CDR3 consists of 15 residues. The germline V gene has CDR1 SGHRS and CDR2 YFSETQ. Deletions cut 0 bases from V and 3 bases from J, with 9 bases between.

This clonotype was recorded a few times. V is TRBV21-1 and J is TRBJ2-5. TRBV21-1 is listed as a pseudogene. The CDR3 loop spans 13 amino acids. The CDR3 here is CASSLQGVETQYF. The CDR3 DNA reads as TGTGCCAGCAGCCTACAAGGTGTAGAGACCCAGTACTTC.

This clonotype turned up a few times. CDR3 in DNA: TGTGCCAGCAGCTTAATGTGGGATACGCAGTATTTT. Its translation: CASSLMWDTQYF. The rearrangement uses TRBV7-2 and TRBJ2-3; D not resolved. Germline V lookup: CDR1 SGHTA, CDR2 FQGNSA. Trimming left V 2 bases short and J 6 bases short, with 6 bases between. The CDR3 runs 12 residues.

This clonotype showed up many times. The genes are TRBV7-3 and TRBJ2-2, with unresolved D. The CDR3 consists of 13 residues. From germline, CDR1 is SGHTA and CDR2 FQGTGA. Trimming took off 5 bases at V and 2 bases at J, with 6 bases between the two ends. The CDR3: CASSPLNTGELFF. The CDR3 bases are TGTGCCAGCAGCCCATTAAACACCGGGGAGCTGTTTTTT. The whole variable domain, remainder taken from reference TRBV7-3 and TRBJ2-2, is GAGVSQTPSNKVTEKGKYVELRCDPISGHTALYWYRQSLGQGPEFLIYFQGTGAADDSGLPNDRFFAVRPEGSVSTLKIQRTERGDSAVYLCASSPLNTGELFFGEGSRLTVL.

This clonotype was detected only a few times. V and J are TRBV5-1 and TRBJ2-4; the D is unclear. Germline loops: CDR1 SGHRS, CDR2 YFSETQ. The CDR3 length is 16 residues. Trimming removed 4 bases at V and 0 bases at J, with 14 bases between. The CDR3 bases are TGCGCCAGCAGCGTAACGTTTGAGGAAGCCAAAAACATTCAGTACTTC. Protein sequence: CASSVTFEEAKNIQYF.

V is TRBV28 and J is TRBJ2-7; D may be TRBD1 (5 bases). The CDR3 loop spans 13 amino acids. Germline assignment: CDR1 MDHEN and CDR2 SYDVKM. The ends were cut back, 3 bases at V and 5 bases at J, with 11 bases in the middle. The CDR3 region is CASSFGQPHEQYV. Written as DNA, the CDR3 is TGTGCCAGCAGTTTCGGACAACCCCACGAGCAGTACGTC.

This clonotype was detected ten times or more. Its ends do not fully match the called genes, so a read error is possible. This chain joins TRBV20-1 and TRBJ1-5, with D maybe TRBD1 (6 bases). This CDR3 has 15 residues. The germline V gene has CDR1 DFQATT and CDR2 SNEGSKA (reference sequence). CDR3 sequence (DNA): TGCAGTGCCAGAGAGGGGGAGACCGCTAATCAGCCCCAGCATTTT. This gives the protein CSAREGETANQPQHF.

With respect to this clonotype: This could be a read error, since a much larger clone is one nucleotide away. Likely a read error: the CDR3 ends without its conserved phenylalanine or tryptophan. This rearrangement joins TRBV10-3 to TRBJ2-1; D unclear. The V gene lost 7 bases and the J gene lost 0 bases, with 10 bases spanning the gap. This CDR3 is built from 14 residues. Germline V CDR1 and CDR2: ENHRY, SYGVKD. CDR3 coding DNA: TGTGCCATCATGGAACACCTCTCCTACAATGAGCAGTTCATC. Its translation: CAIMEHLSYNEQFI.

This clonotype was seen many times. The chain has TRBV6-5 and TRBJ1-3, with a weak D call TRBD1 (5 bases). With 4 bases removed from V and 2 bases from J, the gap between germline ends came to 12 bases. This CDR3 is built from 15 residues. Germline V gene sequence: CDR1 MNHEY, CDR2 SVGAGI. CDR3 protein: CASSSRRVPGNTIYF. CDR3 coding DNA: TGTGCCAGCAGTTCACGCAGGGTGCCTGGAAACACCATATATTTT.

V and J are TRBV7-2 and TRBJ2-5, with TRBD2 identical over 7 bases. The V segment lost 1 base and the J segment 0 bases; nucleotides outside the gene matches: 8. The CDR3 has 17 residues. Germline V CDR1 and CDR2: SGHTA, FQGNSA. The CDR3, as DNA: TGTGCCAGCAGCTTAGTGGGGGGGGGTTCGTACCAAGAGACCCAGTACTTC. Protein: CASSLVGGGSYQETQYF. Full variable domain (outside the CDR3, taken from reference TRBV7-2 and TRBJ2-5): GAGVSQSPSNKVTEKGKDVELRCDPISGHTALYWYRQSLGQGLEFLIYFQGNSAPDKSGLPSDRFSAERTGGSVSTLTIQRTQQEDSAVYLCASSLVGGGSYQETQYFGPGTRLLVL.

This clonotype has a count of ten or more. This chain joins TRBV7-3 and TRBJ2-3; TRBD2 might be the D (5 bases). V shed 8 bases and J shed 2 bases, with 11 bases lying between them. The CDR3 sequence is 13 residues long. Germline CDR1 and CDR2: SGHTA and FQGTGA. CDR3 sequence reads: CASGSTNTDTQYF. The CDR3, as DNA: TGTGCCAGCGGGAGTACAAACACAGATACGCAGTATTTT.

This clonotype occurred many times. The J gene is TRBJ2-1, the V gene TRBV24-1; D unresolved. V was pared by 0 bases and J by 4 bases, with 9 bases between. The CDR3 contains 15 residues. The germline gives CDR1 KGHDR, CDR2 SFDVKD. CDR3: CATSDLRAAYNEQFF. The CDR3 DNA follows: TGTGCCACCAGTGATTTGAGGGCAGCTTACAATGAGCAGTTCTTC.

This clonotype was seen at least ten times. V is TRBV2 and J is TRBJ2-2, with TRBD1 matching 7 bases. CDR1 and CDR2 from the germline V gene are SNHLY and FYNNEI. There are 14 residues in the CDR3. The V segment lost 5 bases and the J segment 7 bases; nucleotides outside the gene matches: 7. The CDR3 loop is CASSLTGRSGELFF. The CDR3 DNA is TGTGCCAGCAGTCTGACAGGGCGGAGCGGGGAGCTGTTTTTT.

This clonotype has at least ten counts. The chain employs TRBV10-3 and TRBJ2-4; maybe TRBD2 (5 bases). Germline V gene data show CDR1 as ENHRY and CDR2 as SYGVKD. CDR3 length: 12 residues. The V and J ends lost 4 bases and 6 bases respectively, with 7 bases between them. CDR3 residues: CAISAEGNIQYF. The CDR3 coding sequence is TGTGCCATCAGTGCTGAGGGAAACATTCAGTACTTC.

This clonotype was seen a handful of times. CDR3 in amino acids: CASSSTTPTGGTEAFF. CDR3 DNA: TGTGCCAGCAGCTCCACGACCCCGACAGGGGGGACTGAAGCTTTCTTT. The rearrangement joins TRBV5-4 to TRBJ1-1, with 9 bases lining up with TRBD1. Germline V gene lookup returns CDR1 SGHNT and CDR2 YYREEE (reference sequence). The CDR3 is made up of 16 amino acids. V lost 3 bases, J lost 5 bases, and 11 bases stayed unmatched.

The chain carries TRBV5-1 and TRBJ1-3, with TRBD1 as a possible D gene (6 bases). The CDR3 is 17 amino acids. Germline CDR1 reads SGHRS; CDR2 reads YFSETQ. Between the trimmed V and J ends, which lost 4 bases and 2 bases, there was a span of 19 bases. CDR3 amino acids: CASSAGTLSAAGNTIYF. CDR3 DNA sequence: TGCGCCAGCAGCGCCGGGACACTTAGTGCGGCTGGAAACACCATATATTTT.

Ten or more counts support this clonotype. The rearrangement links TRBV12-3 or TRBV12-4 to TRBJ2-3; TRBD1 matches at 9 bases. CDR3 length: 14 residues. Trimming removed 6 bases from V and 6 bases from J; junction bases left unmatched: 7. Written as DNA, the CDR3 is TGTGCCAGCAGCCTCGGGACAGGGCTGGATACGCAGTATTTT. It is translated as CASSLGTGLDTQYF.

This clonotype appeared many times. The genes are TRBV10-3 and TRBJ1-1; 7 nucleotides line up with TRBD1. The CDR3 sequence is 15 residues long. CDR1 is ENHRY, CDR2 SYGVKD, per germline. Germline trimming cut 5 bases from V and 0 bases from J; bases unmatched to any gene: 6. The CDR3 sequence: CAISSAGTVNTEAFF. The CDR3 region has the DNA TGTGCCATCAGTTCCGCCGGGACAGTGAACACTGAAGCTTTCTTT.

This clonotype was seen only a few times. J is TRBJ1-5 and V is TRBV2, with D possibly TRBD1 on 5 matching bases. The CDR3 has 15 residues. The germline V and J ends were trimmed by 5 bases and 5 bases, with 16 bases remaining between them. The V gene's germline CDR1 is SNHLY and CDR2 FYNNEI. CDR3 sequence (DNA): TGTGCCAGCAGTTACTCTGTCGGGGACTATCAGCCCCAGCATTTT. Amino acid sequence: CASSYSVGDYQPQHF.

Many counts were recorded for this clonotype. The V and J genes are TRBV12-3 or TRBV12-4 and TRBJ2-2, with D possibly being TRBD1 (6 bases). CDR3 size: 12 residues. Deletions cut 9 bases from V and 3 bases from J, with 8 bases between. CDR3 DNA: TGTGCCAGGACAGGCGACACCGGGGAGCTGTTTTTT. Amino acids: CARTGDTGELFF.

This chain links TRBV6-2 or TRBV6-3 with TRBJ2-2, with 8 nucleotides matching TRBD2. Trimming took 7 bases from V and 7 from J; bases not matched to a gene: 5. Per the germline V gene, CDR1 is MNHEY and CDR2 is SVGEGT. The CDR3 is made up of 13 amino acids. The CDR3 region is CASKQRGNGELFF. The CDR3, as DNA: TGTGCCAGCAAACAGCGGGGGAACGGGGAGCTGTTTTTT.

At least ten counts were recorded for this clonotype. This chain connects TRBV25-1 to TRBJ1-1; D possibly corresponds to TRBD1 (6 bases). Trimming cost V 1 base and J 10 bases, with 22 bases left between them. Germline V gives CDR1 MGHDK, CDR2 SYGVNS. The CDR3 is 16 amino acids. As DNA, the CDR3 is TGTGCCAGCAGTGAATCAGGGTCAGGGGACTCAACGGGAGCTTTCTTT. This translates into CASSESGSGDSTGAFF.

This clonotype was counted at least ten times. The chain joins TRBV7-2 to TRBJ2-4; D may correspond to TRBD1 or TRBD2 (6 bases each). The germline V gene encodes CDR1 SGHTA and CDR2 FQGNSA. V lost 5 bases and J 5 bases, leaving 16 bases between the germline ends. This CDR3 region has 15 residues. The CDR3 DNA sequence: TGTGCCAGCAGCCGGCGGCGGGGACAACAAAACATTCAGTACTTC. It is translated as CASSRRRGQQNIQYF.

This clonotype appeared many times. The V gene is TRBV9, the J gene TRBJ2-1; D not certain. V dropped 4 bases and J dropped 4 bases, with 9 bases sitting between them. This CDR3 has 13 residues. Germline-derived CDR1 and CDR2 are SGDLS and YYNGEE. The CDR3 region has the DNA TGTGCCAGCAGCTCCCTGGGGTACAATGAGCAGTTCTTC. Protein sequence: CASSSLGYNEQFF.

This clonotype was observed many times. The V call is TRBV7-2, the J call TRBJ2-5, with 9 nucleotides matching TRBD2. Trimming removed 2 bases from V and 4 bases from J; junction bases left unmatched: 8. From germline, CDR1 is SGHTA and CDR2 FQGNSA. This CDR3 is built from 16 residues. CDR3 residues: CASSLMGGGASETQYF. CDR3 nucleotide sequence: TGTGCCAGCAGCTTAATGGGCGGGGGGGCGTCAGAGACCCAGTACTTC.

This clonotype was seen many times. The chain links TRBV7-2 to TRBJ1-1; D is possibly TRBD1 (5 bases). The V end lost 4 bases, the J end lost 5 bases, and 17 bases lay between the germline ends. CDR3 length: 15 residues. The germline CDR1 and CDR2 sequences are SGHTA and FQGNSA. The CDR3 DNA reads TGTGCCAGCAGCTCGACTAGGGGTCAAGGAACTGAAGCTTTCTTT. Its translation: CASSSTRGQGTEAFF.

In this sample, this clonotype turned up many times. The chain couples TRBV20-1 to TRBJ2-5; 10 nucleotides align to TRBD1. The CDR3 covers 14 residues. With 4 bases clipped from V and 4 bases from J, the junction kept 6 bases outside the gene matches. Germline lookup yields CDR1 DFQATT and CDR2 SNEGSKA (reference sequence). CDR3 nucleotides: TGCAGTGCTAACCGGGACAGGGGACGAGAGACCCAGTACTTC. Its translation: CSANRDRGRETQYF.

This clonotype came up a few times. This chain joins TRBV12-3 or TRBV12-4 and TRBJ1-2; 8 bases match TRBD1. The CDR3 is made up of 15 amino acids. The V gene end was trimmed by 6 bases and the J gene end by 2 bases; junction bases not matched to a gene: 8. The CDR3 sequence: CASSHQGAANYGYTF. The CDR3 DNA reads TGTGCCAGCAGCCACCAGGGGGCTGCCAACTATGGCTACACCTTC.